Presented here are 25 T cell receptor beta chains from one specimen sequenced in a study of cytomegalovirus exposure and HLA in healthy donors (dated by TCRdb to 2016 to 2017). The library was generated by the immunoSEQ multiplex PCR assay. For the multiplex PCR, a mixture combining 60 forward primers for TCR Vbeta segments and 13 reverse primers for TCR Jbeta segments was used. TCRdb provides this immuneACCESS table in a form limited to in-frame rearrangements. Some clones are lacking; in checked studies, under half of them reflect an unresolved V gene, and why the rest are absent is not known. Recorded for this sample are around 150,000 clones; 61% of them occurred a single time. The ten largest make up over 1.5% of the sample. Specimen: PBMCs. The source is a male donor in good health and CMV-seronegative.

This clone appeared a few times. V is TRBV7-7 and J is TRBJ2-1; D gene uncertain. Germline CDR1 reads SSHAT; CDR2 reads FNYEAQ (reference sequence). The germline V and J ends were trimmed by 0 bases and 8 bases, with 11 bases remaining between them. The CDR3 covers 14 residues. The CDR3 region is CASSLAAPSDEQFF. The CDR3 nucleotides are TGTGCCAGCAGCTTAGCGGCGCCTAGTGATGAGCAGTTCTTC.

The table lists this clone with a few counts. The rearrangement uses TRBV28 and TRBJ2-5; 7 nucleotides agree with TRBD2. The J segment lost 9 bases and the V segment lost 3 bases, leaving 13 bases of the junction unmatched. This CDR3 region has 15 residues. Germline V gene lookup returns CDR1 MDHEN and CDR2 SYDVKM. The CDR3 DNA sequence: TGTGCCAGCAGTTTGAGGTTCGGACTAGAGGGCCCCCAGTACTTC. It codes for CASSLRFGLEGPQYF.

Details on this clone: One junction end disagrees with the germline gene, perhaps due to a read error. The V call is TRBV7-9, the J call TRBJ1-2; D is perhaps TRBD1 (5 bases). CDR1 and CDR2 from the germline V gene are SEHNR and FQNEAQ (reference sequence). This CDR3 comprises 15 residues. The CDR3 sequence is CSSSLGVSGQYGYTF. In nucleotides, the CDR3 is TGTTCCAGCAGCTTAGGGGTTTCAGGTCAATATGGCTACACCTTC. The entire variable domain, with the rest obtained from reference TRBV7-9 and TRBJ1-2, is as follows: DTGVSQNPRHKITKRGQNVTFRCDPISEHNRLYWYRQTLGQGPEFLTYFQNEAQLEKSRLLSDRFSAERPKGSFSTLEIQRTEQGDSAMYLCSSSLGVSGQYGYTFGSGTRLTVV.

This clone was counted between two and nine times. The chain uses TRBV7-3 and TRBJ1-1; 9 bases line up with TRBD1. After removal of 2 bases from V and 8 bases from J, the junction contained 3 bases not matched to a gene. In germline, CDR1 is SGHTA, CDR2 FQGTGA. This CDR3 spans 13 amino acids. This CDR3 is CASSLRDREEAFF. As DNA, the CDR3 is TGTGCCAGCAGCTTACGGGACAGGGAGGAAGCTTTCTTT.

The CDR3 DNA reads TGTGCCAGCAGTACCGACAGGCCCGACACAGATACGCAGTATTTT. This translates into CASSTDRPDTDTQYF. This rearrangement joins TRBV2 to TRBJ2-3; D is possibly TRBD1 (6 bases). CDR3 length: 15 amino acids. The germline V gene has CDR1 SNHLY and CDR2 FYNNEI. The V end lost 5 bases, the J end lost 2 bases, and 14 bases lay between the germline ends. The full variable domain, with the rest looked up from reference TRBV2 and TRBJ2-3, is EPEVTQTPSHQVTQMGQEVILRCVPISNHLYFYWYRQILGQKVEFLVSFYNNEISEKSEIFDDQFSVERPDGSNFTLKIRSTKLEDSAMYFCASSTDRPDTDTQYFGPGTRLTVL.

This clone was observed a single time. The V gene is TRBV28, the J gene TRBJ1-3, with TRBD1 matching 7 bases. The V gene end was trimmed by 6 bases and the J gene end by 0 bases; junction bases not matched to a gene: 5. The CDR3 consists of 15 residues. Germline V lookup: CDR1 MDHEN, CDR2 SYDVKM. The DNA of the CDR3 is TGTGCCAGCAGCGGGACAGATTACTCTGGAAACACCATATATTTT. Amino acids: CASSGTDYSGNTIYF.

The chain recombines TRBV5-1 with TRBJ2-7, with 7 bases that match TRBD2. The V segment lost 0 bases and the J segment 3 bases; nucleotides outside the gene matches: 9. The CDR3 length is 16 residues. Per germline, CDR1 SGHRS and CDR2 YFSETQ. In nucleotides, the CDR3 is TGCGCCAGCAGCTTGGTCTTGAGCGGGGATCACTACGAGCAGTACTTC. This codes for CASSLVLSGDHYEQYF.

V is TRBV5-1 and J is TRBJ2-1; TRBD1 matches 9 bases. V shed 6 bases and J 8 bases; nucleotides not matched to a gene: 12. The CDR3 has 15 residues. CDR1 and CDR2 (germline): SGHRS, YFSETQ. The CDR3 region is CASTNPRTGAYEQFF. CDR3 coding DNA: TGCGCCAGCACCAATCCCAGGACAGGGGCCTATGAGCAGTTCTTC.

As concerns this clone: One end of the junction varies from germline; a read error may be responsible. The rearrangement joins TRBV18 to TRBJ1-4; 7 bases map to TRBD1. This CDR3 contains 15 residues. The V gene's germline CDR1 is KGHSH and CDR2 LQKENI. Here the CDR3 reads CASSPRTGTSEKLFF. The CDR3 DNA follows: TGTGCCAGCTCACCGCGGACAGGAACTAGTGAAAAACTGTTTTTT.

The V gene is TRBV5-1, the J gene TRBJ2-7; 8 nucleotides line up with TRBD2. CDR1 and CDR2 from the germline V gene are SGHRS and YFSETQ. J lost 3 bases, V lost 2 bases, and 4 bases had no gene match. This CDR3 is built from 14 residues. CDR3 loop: CASSFAGTSYEQYF. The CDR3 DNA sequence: TGCGCCAGCAGCTTTGCCGGGACTAGCTACGAGCAGTACTTC.

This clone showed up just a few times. The CDR3 bases are TGTGCCAGCAGCGACAGGGAACTCTATGGCTACACCTTC. Translating it yields CASSDRELYGYTF. The chain recombines TRBV7-8 with TRBJ1-2; 7 bases align to TRBD1. The CDR3 has 13 residues. Trimming took 5 bases from V and 4 from J; bases not matched to a gene: 4. CDR1 and CDR2 from the germline V gene are SGHVS and FQNEAQ.

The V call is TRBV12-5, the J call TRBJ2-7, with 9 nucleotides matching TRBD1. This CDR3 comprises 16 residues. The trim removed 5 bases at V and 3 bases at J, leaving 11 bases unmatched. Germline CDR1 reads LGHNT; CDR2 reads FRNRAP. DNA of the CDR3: TGTGCTAGTGGTACTCTCGCCGGGACAGGGATCTACGAGCAGTACTTC. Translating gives CASGTLAGTGIYEQYF.

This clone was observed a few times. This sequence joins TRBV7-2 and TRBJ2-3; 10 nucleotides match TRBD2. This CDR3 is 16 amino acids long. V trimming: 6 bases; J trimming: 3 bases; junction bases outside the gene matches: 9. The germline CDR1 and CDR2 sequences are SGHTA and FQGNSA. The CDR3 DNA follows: TGTGCCAGCAGTTTACAGAGCGGGGGGGTGACAGATACGCAGTATTTT. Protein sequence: CASSLQSGGVTDTQYF.

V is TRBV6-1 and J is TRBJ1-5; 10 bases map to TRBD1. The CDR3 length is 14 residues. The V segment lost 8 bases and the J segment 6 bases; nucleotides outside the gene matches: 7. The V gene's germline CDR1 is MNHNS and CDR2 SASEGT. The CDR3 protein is CASGPTGGGQPQHF. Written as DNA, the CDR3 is TGTGCCAGCGGTCCGACAGGGGGCGGTCAGCCCCAGCATTTT.

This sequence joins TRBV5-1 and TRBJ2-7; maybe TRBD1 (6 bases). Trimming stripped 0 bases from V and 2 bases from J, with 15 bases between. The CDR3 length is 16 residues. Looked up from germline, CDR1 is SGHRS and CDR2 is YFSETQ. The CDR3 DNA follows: TGCGCCAGCAGCTTGGATGTCACAGGGAGAGCCTACGAGCAGTACTTC. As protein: CASSLDVTGRAYEQYF.

The CDR3 nucleotides read TGTGCCATCAGCGGGACAGCGTACAATGAGCAGTTCTTC. As protein: CAISGTAYNEQFF. The chain employs TRBV10-3 and TRBJ2-1; TRBD1 aligns across 7 bases. Germline CDR1 ENHRY, CDR2 SYGVKD. CDR3 length: 13 amino acids. The V and J ends lost 6 bases and 4 bases, in that order; junction bases with no gene match: 3.

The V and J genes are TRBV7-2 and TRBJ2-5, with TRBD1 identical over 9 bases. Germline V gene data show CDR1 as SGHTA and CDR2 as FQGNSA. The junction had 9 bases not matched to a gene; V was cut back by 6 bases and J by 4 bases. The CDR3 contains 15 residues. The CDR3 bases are TGTGCCAGCAGACCACGGACAGGGGAAACAGAGACCCAGTACTTC. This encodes CASRPRTGETETQYF.

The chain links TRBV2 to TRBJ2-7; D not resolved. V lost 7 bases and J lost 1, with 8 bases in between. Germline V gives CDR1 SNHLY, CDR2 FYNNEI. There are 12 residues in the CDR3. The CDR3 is CASTRSSYEQYF. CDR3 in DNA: TGTGCCAGCACCCGTAGTTCCTACGAGCAGTACTTC.

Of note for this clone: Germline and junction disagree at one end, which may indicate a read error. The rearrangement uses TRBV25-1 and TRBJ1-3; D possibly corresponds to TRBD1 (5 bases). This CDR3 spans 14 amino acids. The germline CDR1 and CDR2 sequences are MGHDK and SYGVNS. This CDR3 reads CASTTPGGGSTIYF. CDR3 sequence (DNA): TGTGCCAGCACCACCCCGGGGGGTGGAAGCACCATATATTTT.

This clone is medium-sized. CDR3 coding DNA: TGCAGCGTTGTTGAAGGGGACACCGGGGAGCTGTTTTTT. This translates into CSVVEGDTGELFF. The chain combines TRBV29-1 with TRBJ2-2, with a possible D match to TRBD1 (5 bases). The CDR3 contains 13 residues. V was shortened by 4 bases and J by 3 bases, with 9 bases between the two germline ends. Per germline, CDR1 SQVTM and CDR2 ANQGSEA.

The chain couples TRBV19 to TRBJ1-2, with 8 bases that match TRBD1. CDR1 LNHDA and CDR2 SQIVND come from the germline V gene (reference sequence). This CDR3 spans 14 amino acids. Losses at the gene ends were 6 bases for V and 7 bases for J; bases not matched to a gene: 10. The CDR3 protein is CASSPTGGRGGYTF. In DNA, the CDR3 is TGTGCCAGTAGCCCCACAGGGGGTCGCGGTGGCTACACCTTC.

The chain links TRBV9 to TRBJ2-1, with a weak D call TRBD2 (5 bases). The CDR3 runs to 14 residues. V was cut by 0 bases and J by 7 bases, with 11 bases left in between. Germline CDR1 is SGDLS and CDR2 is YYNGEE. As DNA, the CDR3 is TGTGCCAGCAGCGTAGAGGGAGTGCGGAATGAGCAGTTCTTC. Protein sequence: CASSVEGVRNEQFF.

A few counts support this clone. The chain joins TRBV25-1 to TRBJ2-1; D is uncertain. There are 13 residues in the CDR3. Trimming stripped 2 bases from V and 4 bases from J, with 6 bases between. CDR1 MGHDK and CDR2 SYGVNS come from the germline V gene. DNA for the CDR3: TGTGCCAGCAGTGAAGGCAGATACAATGAGCAGTTCTTC. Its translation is CASSEGRYNEQFF.

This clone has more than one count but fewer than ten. In DNA form, the CDR3 reads TGTGCCAGCAGTTCGCGCGGGGGACCGCCCTACAATGAGCAGTTCTTC. This translates into CASSSRGGPPYNEQFF. The genes are TRBV28 and TRBJ2-1; 7 bases map to TRBD2. The V and J ends lost 4 bases and 2 bases, in that order; junction bases with no gene match: 8. CDR1 MDHEN and CDR2 SYDVKM come from the germline V gene. This CDR3 spans 16 amino acids.

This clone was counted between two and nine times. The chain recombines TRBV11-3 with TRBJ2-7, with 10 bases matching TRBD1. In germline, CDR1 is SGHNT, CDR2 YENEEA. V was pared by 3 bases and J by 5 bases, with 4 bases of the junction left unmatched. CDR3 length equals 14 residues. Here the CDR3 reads CASSLGTGAHEQYF. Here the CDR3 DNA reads TGTGCCAGCAGCTTGGGGACAGGGGCCCACGAGCAGTACTTC. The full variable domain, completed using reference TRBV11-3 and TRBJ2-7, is EAGVVQSPRYKIIEKKQPVAFWCNPISGHNTLYWYLQNLGQGPELLIRYENEEAVDDSQLPKDRFSAERLKGVDSTLKIQPAELGDSAVYLCASSLGTGAHEQYFGPGTRLTVT.